The clone carrying this TCR beta chain was recorded many times. The sample originates from a study of patients and donors after allogeneic stem cell transplantation. TCRdb independently ran MiXCR on the RT-PCR reads; one entry per CDR3 protein. The sample comprises fewer than 500,000 distinct CDR3 sequences, approximately 16% of which are singletons, and 6% to 8% rests with the top ten. V was pared by 9 bases and J by 6 bases, with 17 bases between. The germline CDR1 and CDR2 sequences are KGHDR and SFDVKD. This CDR3 has 14 residues. The TCR sequence derives from a human donor who was either an allogeneic HSCT recipient or a stem cell or donor lymphocyte infusion donor (not recorded which). It is not recorded whose cells these are; they may come from a transplant donor. The sequencing sample was made of blood, either unsorted or a sorted T cell fraction (not recorded which). The V call is TRBV24-1, the J call TRBJ1-5; weak D call: TRBD1 (6 bases). CDR3 coding DNA: TGTGCCACCGCCGGAAGGGGAGGGGGTCAGCCCCAGCATTTT. Translating gives CATAGRGGGQPQHF.